This section outlines one T cell receptor beta chain sequence together with its context. Some clones are missing from TCRdb's copy, which holds only in-frame ones; the method was immunoSEQ multiplex PCR. Counted here are 350,000 to 400,000 clones, around nine tenths occurring once; the ten biggest clones make up 7.1%. The V gene's germline CDR1 is MNHEY and CDR2 SMNVEV (reference sequence). V shed 2 bases and J shed 3 bases, with 11 bases lying between them. CDR3 length: 15 amino acids. This entry comes from a study of blood T cell repertoires in COVID-19. Sequenced input: peripheral blood. This clonotype originated in a woman aged 60-70 years with COVID-19, enrolled during active disease. The gene calls are TRBV27 and TRBJ2-1; D is unresolved. The CDR3 DNA is TGTGCCAGCAGTTTACTCCCGTGGAGCTACAATGAGCAGTTCTTC. This codes for CASSLLPWSYNEQFF.